This TCR beta chain was profiled in a study of Ad26.COV2.S vaccination and SARS-CoV-2 variants. TCRdb's copy holds only in-frame clones and misses some; the assay was immunoSEQ multiplex PCR. The sample has some 290,000 clones, more than 70% seen once; the top ten hold 1.5% to 2.5%. The V gene's germline CDR1 is SGHRS and CDR2 YFSETQ. This CDR3 has 16 residues. The V and J ends lost 4 bases and 3 bases respectively, with 19 bases between them. Treatment noted: around 19 received Ad26.COV2.S at low or high dose, single or two shots; about 5 received placebo; per-sample allocation not given. Samples analyzed were those drawn on day 63 after the first vaccine or placebo injection.

The starting material was peripheral blood, obtained in a trial of Ad26.COV2.S vaccine versus placebo. The genes are TRBV5-1 and TRBJ1-1, with TRBD1 as a possible D gene (6 bases). The receptor was derived from a person between 18 and 59 years old who received the Ad26.COV2.S COVID-19 vaccine or a placebo. The CDR3 DNA reads TGCGCCAGCAGCCTAGGTGGACAGTTTCCGGACACTGAAGCTTTCTTT. Protein: CASSLGGQFPDTEAFF.